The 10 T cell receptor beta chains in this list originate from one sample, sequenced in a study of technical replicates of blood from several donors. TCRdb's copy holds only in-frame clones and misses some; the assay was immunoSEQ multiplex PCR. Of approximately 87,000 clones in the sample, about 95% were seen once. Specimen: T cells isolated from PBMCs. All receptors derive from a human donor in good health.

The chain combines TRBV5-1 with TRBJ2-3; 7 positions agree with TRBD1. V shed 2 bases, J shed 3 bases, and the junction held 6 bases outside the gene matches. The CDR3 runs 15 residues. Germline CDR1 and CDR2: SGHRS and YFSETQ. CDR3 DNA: TGCGCCAGCAGCTTTGCCGTGACAGGGACAGATACGCAGTATTTT. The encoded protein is CASSFAVTGTDTQYF.

CDR3 bases: TGTGCCATCAGTGGAAGGGGCCAAGAGACCCAGTACTTC. It encodes CAISGRGQETQYF. V and J are TRBV10-3 and TRBJ2-5; possible D gene TRBD1, 5 bases. Germline V gene lookup returns CDR1 ENHRY and CDR2 SYGVKD. Between the trimmed V and J ends, which lost 4 bases and 1 base, there was a span of 7 bases. This CDR3 is 13 amino acids long.

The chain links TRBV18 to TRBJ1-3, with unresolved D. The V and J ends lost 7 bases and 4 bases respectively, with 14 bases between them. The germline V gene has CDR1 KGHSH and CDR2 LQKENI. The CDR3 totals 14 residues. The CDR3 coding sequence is TGTGCCAGCTTCGAAGCTTCATTGGGAAACACCATATATTTT. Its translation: CASFEASLGNTIYF.

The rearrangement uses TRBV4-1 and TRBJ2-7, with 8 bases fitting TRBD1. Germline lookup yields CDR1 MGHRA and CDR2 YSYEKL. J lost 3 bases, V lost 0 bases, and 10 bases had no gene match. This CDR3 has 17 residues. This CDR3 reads CASSQEGTFGQGYEQYF. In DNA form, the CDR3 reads TGCGCCAGCAGCCAAGAAGGAACTTTTGGACAGGGCTACGAGCAGTACTTC.

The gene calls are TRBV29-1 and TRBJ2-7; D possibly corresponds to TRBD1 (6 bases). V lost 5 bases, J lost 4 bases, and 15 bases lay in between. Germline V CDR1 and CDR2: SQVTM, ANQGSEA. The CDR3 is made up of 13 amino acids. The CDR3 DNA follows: TGCAGCGTTTTGGGGAACAGGGAATACGAGCAGTACTTC. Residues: CSVLGNREYEQYF.

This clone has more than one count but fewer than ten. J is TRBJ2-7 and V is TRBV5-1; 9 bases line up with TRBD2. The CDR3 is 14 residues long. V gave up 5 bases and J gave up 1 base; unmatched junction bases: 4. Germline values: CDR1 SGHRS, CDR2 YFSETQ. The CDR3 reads CASSVTSGSYEQYF. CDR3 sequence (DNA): TGCGCCAGCAGTGTTACTAGCGGGTCCTACGAGCAGTACTTC.

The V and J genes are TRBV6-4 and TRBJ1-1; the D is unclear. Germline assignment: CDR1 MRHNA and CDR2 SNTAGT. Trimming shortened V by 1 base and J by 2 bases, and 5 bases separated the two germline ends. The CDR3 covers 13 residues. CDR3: CASSDWPNTEAFF. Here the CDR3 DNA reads TGTGCCAGCAGTGACTGGCCTAACACTGAAGCTTTCTTT.

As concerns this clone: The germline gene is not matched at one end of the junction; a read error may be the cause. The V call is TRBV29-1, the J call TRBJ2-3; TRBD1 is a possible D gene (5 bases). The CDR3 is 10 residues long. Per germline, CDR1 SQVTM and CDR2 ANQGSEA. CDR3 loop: CSVVGEGLDF. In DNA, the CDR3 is TGCAGCGTTGTAGGGGAAGGGCTGGATTTT.

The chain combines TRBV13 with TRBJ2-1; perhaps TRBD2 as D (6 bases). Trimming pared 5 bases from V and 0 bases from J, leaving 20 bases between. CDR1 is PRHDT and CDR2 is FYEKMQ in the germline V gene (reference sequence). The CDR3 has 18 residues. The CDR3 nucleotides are TGTGCCAGCAGCGGCGGGGACTTTTCCTCTAGCTCCTACAATGAGCAGTTCTTC. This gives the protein CASSGGDFSSSSYNEQFF.

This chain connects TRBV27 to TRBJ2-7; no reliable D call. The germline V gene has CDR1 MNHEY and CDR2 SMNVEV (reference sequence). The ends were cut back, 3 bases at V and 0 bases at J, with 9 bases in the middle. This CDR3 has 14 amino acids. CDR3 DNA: TGTGCCAGCAGTTTTCGGGTAAGCTCCTACGAGCAGTACTTC. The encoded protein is CASSFRVSSYEQYF.